This T cell receptor (beta chain) appears in the sequencing data of a study of blood T cells in healthy people across ages. Study-wide points: Any conclusive comparison of naive versus antigen-experienced cells was prevented by using unsorted PBMCs. Changes in expanded clonotypes were possibly confounded, as the CMV status of donors was unknown. Donors of long life had a larger count of naive CD4+ cells and greater diversity than aged donors.

V gave up 0 bases and J gave up 6 bases; unmatched junction bases: 9. This CDR3 is built from 15 residues. CDR1 is DFQATT and CDR2 is SNEGSKA in the germline V gene (reference sequence). PCR was performed a second time for about 7 to 12 cycles using a sample-barcoded 5' primer and a J-beta primer mix. TCRdb re-called the 5' RACE reads with MiXCR, one entry per CDR3 protein. This repertoire shows more than 650,000 distinct CDR3 sequences, about 53% found once; its top ten account for about 42%. A remark on this clonotype: Its antigen is unidentified.

Drawn from each donor were roughly 9.4 milliliters of peripheral blood. The clonotype originates from a man at least 80 years old in good health. This sequence joins TRBV20-1 and TRBJ2-7; TRBD2 aligns across 9 bases. Sequences were obtained from blood. In DNA form, the CDR3 reads TGCAGTGCTAGAGATCCGGCGGGAGGGCCGGGCGAGCAGTACTTC. Its translation is CSARDPAGGPGEQYF.